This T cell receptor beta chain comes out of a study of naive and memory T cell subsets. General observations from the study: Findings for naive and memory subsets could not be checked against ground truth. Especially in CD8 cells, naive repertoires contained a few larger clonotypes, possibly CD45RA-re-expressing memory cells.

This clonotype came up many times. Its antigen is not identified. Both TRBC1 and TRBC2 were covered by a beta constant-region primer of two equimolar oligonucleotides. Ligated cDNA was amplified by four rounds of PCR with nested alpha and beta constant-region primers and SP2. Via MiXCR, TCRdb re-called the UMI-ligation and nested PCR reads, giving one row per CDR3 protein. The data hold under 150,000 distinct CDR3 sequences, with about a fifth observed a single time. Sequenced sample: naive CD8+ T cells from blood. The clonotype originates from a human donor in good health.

The CDR3 sequence is CASSPGTTYNEQFF. The CDR3 nucleotides read TGTGCCAGCAGTCCCGGGACTACCTACAATGAGCAGTTCTTC. The chain recombines TRBV28 with TRBJ2-1; 7 nucleotides align to TRBD2. The J segment lost 2 bases and the V segment lost 5 bases, leaving 3 bases of the junction unmatched. The CDR3 consists of 14 residues. The germline gives CDR1 MDHEN, CDR2 SYDVKM.